The 29 T cell receptor beta chains below come from one sample, sequenced in a study of cytotoxic CD8 clonotypes in ibrutinib-treated CLL (dated by TCRdb to the early 2020s). In light of the paper, this sample's time point label describes: 12 months on ibrutinib. The library was generated by the immunoSEQ multiplex PCR assay. TCRdb stores this immuneACCESS table with in-frame sequences only. Part of the clones is absent; in the studies checked, under half of the shortfall reflects unresolved V genes, and no reason is known for the rest. In this sample the table shows 15,000 to 20,000 clones, approximately 64% of which occur a single time. The top ten constitute 20% to 30% of the sample. Sequenced material: PBMCs, taken after 12 months of ibrutinib treatment. These receptor sequences come from a human donor with chronic lymphocytic leukemia.

The chain employs TRBV7-9 and TRBJ2-1; D not certain. CDR3 length: 14 amino acids. Trimming took off 6 bases at V and 0 bases at J, with 9 bases between the two ends. Germline V gives CDR1 SEHNR, CDR2 FQNEAQ (reference sequence). This chain's CDR3 is CASRAVSSYNEQFF. The CDR3 nucleotides read TGTGCCAGCAGGGCGGTTAGCTCCTACAATGAGCAGTTCTTC.

The chain uses TRBV7-9 and TRBJ2-7; TRBD2 matches at 7 bases. Trimming cost V 5 bases and J 5 bases; bases outside gene matches: 15. This CDR3 spans 16 amino acids. The germline gives CDR1 SEHNR, CDR2 FQNEAQ (reference sequence). CDR3 DNA sequence: TGTGCCAGCAGCCCAGCGGGACCGACGGCACTTGACGAGCAGTACTTC. It specifies CASSPAGPTALDEQYF.

The genes are TRBV14 and TRBJ2-5, with D maybe TRBD2 (6 bases). The germline V and J ends were trimmed by 1 base and 4 bases, with 13 bases remaining between them. The CDR3 contains 15 residues. Germline values: CDR1 SGHDN, CDR2 FVKESK. The CDR3 DNA sequence: TGTGCCAGCAGCCAAGGCGGGACCCACCGAGAGACCCAGTACTTC. Its translation: CASSQGGTHRETQYF.

The rearrangement uses TRBV11-1 and TRBJ2-2; D may match TRBD1 or TRBD2 (6 bases each). The germline V gene has CDR1 SGHAT and CDR2 FQDESV (reference sequence). V lost 5 bases to trimming and J lost 7 bases, with 17 bases between them. The CDR3 contains 15 residues. DNA for the CDR3: TGTGCCAGCAGCGTCGTCTCTGGAGGGGGCGGGGAGCTGTTTTTT. Translated: CASSVVSGGGGELFF.

This clone was picked up a small number of times. V and J are TRBV4-1 and TRBJ1-3; D is uncertain. CDR1 and CDR2 from the germline V gene are MGHRA and YSYEKL. The CDR3 runs to 17 residues. The germline V and J ends were trimmed by 1 base and 4 bases, with 17 bases remaining between them. The CDR3, as DNA: TGCGCCAGCAGCCAAGGTTCCTCGACCGGACTAGGAAACACCATATATTTT. Translated: CASSQGSSTGLGNTIYF.

The chain couples TRBV11-3 to TRBJ2-5, with D maybe TRBD1 (6 bases). V was pared by 1 base and J by 4 bases, with 13 bases between. The germline V gene has CDR1 SGHNT and CDR2 YENEEA. The CDR3 has 15 residues. As DNA, the CDR3 is TGTGCCAGCAGCTTAGGTGGAGACAGGCCAGAGACCCAGTACTTC. Amino acid sequence: CASSLGGDRPETQYF.

The rearrangement links TRBV29-1 to TRBJ2-1; 7 bases map to TRBD1. The V and J ends lost 6 bases and 5 bases, in that order; junction bases with no gene match: 13. Germline CDR1 reads SQVTM; CDR2 reads ANQGSEA. The CDR3 extends over 15 amino acids. The CDR3 loop reads CSVWDRGAPNNEQFF. The CDR3 nucleotides read TGCAGCGTCTGGGACAGAGGAGCCCCAAACAATGAGCAGTTCTTC.

A single count supports this clone. The chain has TRBV30 and TRBJ1-2; maybe TRBD1 (6 bases). The CDR3 length is 11 residues. In germline, CDR1 is GTSNPN, CDR2 SVGIG (reference sequence). V gave up 1 base and J gave up 7 bases, with 7 bases separating them. The CDR3 DNA follows: TGTGCCTGGAGTGCAGGGGCTGGCTACACCTTC. Translating it yields CAWSAGAGYTF.

The chain carries TRBV7-9 and TRBJ2-7, with D maybe TRBD2 (6 bases). The V end lost 2 bases, the J end lost 0 bases, and 8 bases lay between the germline ends. CDR1 and CDR2 from the germline V gene are SEHNR and FQNEAQ (reference sequence). There are 14 residues in the CDR3. The CDR3 reads CASSLLSGSYEQYF. CDR3 DNA: TGTGCCAGCAGCTTACTTAGCGGCTCCTACGAGCAGTACTTC.

This clone was recorded a few times. The chain uses TRBV4-1 and TRBJ1-5; TRBD1 matches at 8 bases. The germline V gene encodes CDR1 MGHRA and CDR2 YSYEKL. The trim removed 3 bases at V and 3 bases at J, leaving 4 bases unmatched. This CDR3 comprises 15 residues. Written as DNA, the CDR3 is TGCGCCAGCAGCCAGGGACAGGCTTTCAATCAGCCCCAGCATTTT. Protein product: CASSQGQAFNQPQHF.

The chain joins TRBV6-4 to TRBJ2-3; possible D gene TRBD2, 6 bases. Germline V gene lookup returns CDR1 MRHNA and CDR2 SNTAGT. Trimming took 5 bases from V and 0 from J, leaving 6 bases between them. This CDR3 is 13 amino acids long. The CDR3 spells CASSSGSTDTQYF. The CDR3 DNA is TGTGCCAGCAGTAGCGGGAGCACAGATACGCAGTATTTT.

This clone was observed a handful of times. This chain links TRBV28 with TRBJ2-3; maybe TRBD2 (5 bases). The CDR3 runs to 13 residues. Germline CDR1 and CDR2: MDHEN and SYDVKM. The V end lost 1 base, the J end lost 10 bases, and 12 bases lay between the germline ends. The CDR3 DNA reads as TGTGCCAGCAGTTTATTGACTGTCGGGGCGCAGTATTTT. This translates into CASSLLTVGAQYF.

The chain couples TRBV7-3 to TRBJ2-1; D assignment may be TRBD1 or TRBD2 (6 bases each). With 4 bases removed from V and 2 bases from J, the gap between germline ends came to 9 bases. The CDR3 is made up of 14 amino acids. In germline, CDR1 is SGHTA, CDR2 FQGTGA. CDR3 sequence: CASSWGDTYNEQFF. DNA of the CDR3: TGTGCCAGCAGCTGGGGGGACACCTACAATGAGCAGTTCTTC.

The V gene is TRBV29-1, the J gene TRBJ2-3; D unclear. Germline V gene sequence: CDR1 SQVTM, CDR2 ANQGSEA. The CDR3 loop spans 14 amino acids. V lost 1 base and J 0 bases, leaving 8 bases between the germline ends. The CDR3 DNA sequence: TGCAGCGTTGAAGGACCCCGGAGCACAGATACGCAGTATTTT. Amino acid sequence: CSVEGPRSTDTQYF.

V usage is TRBV27 and J usage is TRBJ1-1, with TRBD1 matching 9 bases. Germline V gene sequence: CDR1 MNHEY, CDR2 SMNVEV (reference sequence). This CDR3 has 14 residues. With 2 bases clipped from V and 10 bases from J, the junction kept 8 bases outside the gene matches. The CDR3 DNA is TGTGCCAGCAGTTTAAGTGGACAGGGGTTTATAGCTTTCTTT. Translation gives CASSLSGQGFIAFF.

The chain carries TRBV30 and TRBJ2-5; possible D gene TRBD1, 6 bases. The CDR3 is 11 amino acids. Trimming took 1 base from V and 7 from J, leaving 7 bases between them. Germline loops: CDR1 GTSNPN, CDR2 SVGIG (reference sequence). In DNA form, the CDR3 reads TGTGCCTGGAGTGAGGGGGTGACCCAGTACTTC. This encodes CAWSEGVTQYF. The full variable domain, in which reference TRBV30 and TRBJ2-5 provide the parts outside the CDR3, is SQTIHQWPATLVQPVGSPLSLECTVEGTSNPNLYWYRQAAGRGLQLLFYSVGIGQISSEVPQNLSASRPQDRQFILSSKKLLLSDSGFYLCAWSEGVTQYFGPGTRLLVL.

This chain links TRBV2 with TRBJ2-5; 9 bases fit TRBD1. Losses at the gene ends were 6 bases for V and 4 bases for J; bases not matched to a gene: 3. Germline values: CDR1 SNHLY, CDR2 FYNNEI. This CDR3 region has 13 residues. CDR3 in amino acids: CASSRTGAETQYF. The CDR3 DNA follows: TGTGCCAGCAGCAGGACAGGGGCAGAGACCCAGTACTTC.

The chain couples TRBV19 to TRBJ2-1; D not certain. With 9 bases removed from V and 0 bases from J, the gap between germline ends came to 12 bases. Germline V lookup: CDR1 LNHDA, CDR2 SQIVND (reference sequence). The CDR3 has 14 amino acids. The CDR3 DNA follows: TGTGCCAGCCGACCTACCAGCTCCTACAATGAGCAGTTCTTC. Its protein is CASRPTSSYNEQFF.

By sample fraction, this clone is large. J is TRBJ1-5 and V is TRBV28, with TRBD1 matching 11 bases. The germline gives CDR1 MDHEN, CDR2 SYDVKM. The V segment lost 3 bases and the J segment 6 bases; nucleotides outside the gene matches: 7. This CDR3 has 16 amino acids. This chain's CDR3 is CASSFNGQGARQPQHF. CDR3 DNA sequence: TGTGCCAGCAGTTTTAATGGACAGGGGGCTCGTCAGCCCCAGCATTTT.

The chain carries TRBV19 and TRBJ1-5, with 9 bases that match TRBD1. This CDR3 contains 16 residues. Germline assignment: CDR1 LNHDA and CDR2 SQIVND (reference sequence). V lost 5 bases to trimming and J lost 5 bases; unmatched junction nucleotides: 10. For the CDR3, the DNA is TGTGCCAGTAGTGTCTCTCCTACAGGGGGCTATCAGCCCCAGCATTTT. This sequence encodes CASSVSPTGGYQPQHF.

This clone was counted between two and nine times. V gene TRBV11-3 combines with J gene TRBJ2-2; 11 positions match TRBD2. Germline V CDR1 and CDR2: SGHNT, YENEEA. The CDR3 has 15 residues. The V gene end was trimmed by 4 bases and the J gene end by 4 bases; junction bases not matched to a gene: 2. The DNA for the CDR3 is TGTGCCAGCAGCTCGACTAGCGGGGTCACCGGGGAGCTGTTTTTT. This sequence encodes CASSSTSGVTGELFF.

J is TRBJ2-7 and V is TRBV5-1, with TRBD2 identical over 12 bases. CDR3 size: 16 residues. Looked up from germline, CDR1 is SGHRS and CDR2 is YFSETQ. J was trimmed by 7 bases and V by 0 bases; bases with no gene match: 8. The CDR3 sequence: CASSLAGPSGRGEQYF. In DNA, the CDR3 is TGCGCCAGCAGCTTGGCAGGGCCTAGCGGGAGGGGGGAGCAGTACTTC.

The chain employs TRBV19 and TRBJ2-7, with a tentative D call TRBD2 (5 bases). CDR1 and CDR2 from the germline V gene are LNHDA and SQIVND (reference sequence). V lost 4 bases, J lost 2 bases, and 12 bases lay in between. The CDR3 loop spans 14 amino acids. The CDR3 coding sequence is TGTGCCAGTAGTACGAGACGGGAAGCCTACGAGCAGTACTTC. It is translated as CASSTRREAYEQYF. The complete variable domain, with remaining parts taken from reference TRBV19 and TRBJ2-7, reads DGGITQSPKYLFRKEGQNVTLSCEQNLNHDAMYWYRQDPGQGLRLIYYSQIVNDFQKGDIAEGYSVSREKKESFPLTVTSAQKNPTAFYLCASSTRREAYEQYFGPGTRLTVT.

This clone was observed a single time. CDR3 sequence reads: CASSRREGNTEAFF. CDR3 bases: TGTGCCAGCAGCCGCAGGGAGGGGAACACTGAAGCTTTCTTT. V is TRBV11-1 and J is TRBJ1-1; tentatively, D is TRBD1 (5 bases). Trimming shortened V by 5 bases and J by 1 base, and 11 bases separated the two germline ends. The CDR3 is 14 amino acids. The germline gives CDR1 SGHAT, CDR2 FQDESV (reference sequence).

Of note for this clone: This sample includes further DNA sequences coding for the same CDR3. The chain links TRBV28 to TRBJ2-7, with TRBD1 as a possible D gene (5 bases). Trimming took off 7 bases at V and 6 bases at J, with 10 bases between the two ends. The CDR3 totals 11 residues. Germline V gene lookup returns CDR1 MDHEN and CDR2 SYDVKM. CDR3 residues: CASKGKGEQYF. The CDR3 DNA reads TGTGCCAGCAAGGGGAAAGGCGAGCAGTACTTC.

This clone was seen more than once but under ten times. V is TRBV19 and J is TRBJ2-5, with D possibly being TRBD2 (5 bases). The CDR3 runs to 12 residues. Germline V gene data show CDR1 as LNHDA and CDR2 as SQIVND (reference sequence). With 4 bases removed from V and 2 bases from J, the gap between germline ends came to 5 bases. In DNA, the CDR3 is TGTGCCAGTAGTACGGGACAAGAGACCCAGTACTTC. Translation gives CASSTGQETQYF.

The CDR3 reads CASSQLSGRACEETQYF. In DNA, the CDR3 is TGCGCCAGCAGTCAACTTAGCGGGAGGGCGTGTGAAGAGACCCAGTACTTC. This chain joins TRBV23-1 and TRBJ2-5; 11 bases align to TRBD2. TRBV23-1 is treated as an ORF (open reading frame) with a function not yet certain. The CDR3 is 17 amino acids. The V segment lost 2 bases and the J segment 3 bases; nucleotides outside the gene matches: 8.

This clone is a singleton in its sample. The genes are TRBV6-1 and TRBJ2-1, with 9 nucleotides matching TRBD2. The CDR3 has 16 amino acids. Germline CDR1 is MNHNS and CDR2 is SASEGT. V lost 4 bases, J lost 6 bases, and 10 bases stayed unmatched. This chain's CDR3 is CASSGASGANFNEQFF. The CDR3 DNA reads TGTGCCAGCAGTGGGGCTAGCGGGGCCAACTTCAATGAGCAGTTCTTC.

The CDR3 loop is CASSVTTQSSYEQYF. The CDR3 DNA sequence: TGTGCCAGTAGCGTCACTACCCAAAGCTCCTACGAGCAGTACTTC. V gene TRBV19 combines with J gene TRBJ2-7; D is unclear. The V end was cut by 6 bases, the J end by 0 bases, with 15 bases between. The CDR3 contains 15 residues. CDR1 LNHDA and CDR2 SQIVND come from the germline V gene (reference sequence). The entire variable domain, with the rest obtained from reference TRBV19 and TRBJ2-7, is as follows: DGGITQSPKYLFRKEGQNVTLSCEQNLNHDAMYWYRQDPGQGLRLIYYSQIVNDFQKGDIAEGYSVSREKKESFPLTVTSAQKNPTAFYLCASSVTTQSSYEQYFGPGTRLTVT.